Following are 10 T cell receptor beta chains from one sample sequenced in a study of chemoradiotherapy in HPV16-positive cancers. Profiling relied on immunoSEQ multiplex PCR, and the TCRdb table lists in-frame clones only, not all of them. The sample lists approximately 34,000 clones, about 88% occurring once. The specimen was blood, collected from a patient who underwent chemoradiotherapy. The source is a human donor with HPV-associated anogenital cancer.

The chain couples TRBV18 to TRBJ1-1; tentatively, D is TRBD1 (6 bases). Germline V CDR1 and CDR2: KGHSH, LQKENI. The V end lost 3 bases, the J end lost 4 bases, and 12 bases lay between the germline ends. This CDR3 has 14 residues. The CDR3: CASSPGRGSTEAFF. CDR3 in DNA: TGTGCCAGCTCACCGGGCAGGGGAAGCACTGAAGCTTTCTTT.

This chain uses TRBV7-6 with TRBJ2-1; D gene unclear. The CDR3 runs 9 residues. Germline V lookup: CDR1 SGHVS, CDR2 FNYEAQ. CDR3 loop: CAMSREQFF. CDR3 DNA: TGTGCAATGAGTAGGGAGCAGTTCTTC.

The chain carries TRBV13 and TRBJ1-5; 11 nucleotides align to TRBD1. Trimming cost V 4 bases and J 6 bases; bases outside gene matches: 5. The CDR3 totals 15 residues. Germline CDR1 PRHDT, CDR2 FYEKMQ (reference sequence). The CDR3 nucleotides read TGTGCCAGCAGCTACGGGACAGGGGGAGGTCAGCCCCAGCATTTT. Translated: CASSYGTGGGQPQHF.

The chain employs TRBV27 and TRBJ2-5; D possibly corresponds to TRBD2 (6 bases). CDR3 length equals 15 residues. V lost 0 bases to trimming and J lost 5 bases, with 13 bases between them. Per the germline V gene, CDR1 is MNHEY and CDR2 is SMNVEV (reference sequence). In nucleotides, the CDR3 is TGTGCCAGCAGTTTATCGGGGCGGGACGAGGAGACCCAGTACTTC. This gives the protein CASSLSGRDEETQYF.

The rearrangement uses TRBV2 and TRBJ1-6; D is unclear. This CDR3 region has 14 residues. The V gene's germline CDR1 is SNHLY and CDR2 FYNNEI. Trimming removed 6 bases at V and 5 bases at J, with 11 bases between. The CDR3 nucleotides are TGTGCCAGCAGCGGCAGAGTGAATAATTCACCCCTCCACTTT. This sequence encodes CASSGRVNNSPLHF.

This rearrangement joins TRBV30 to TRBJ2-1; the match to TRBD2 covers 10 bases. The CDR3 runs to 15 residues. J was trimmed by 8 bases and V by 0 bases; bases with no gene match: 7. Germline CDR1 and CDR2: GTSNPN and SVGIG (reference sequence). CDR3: CAWSVLLAGDDEQFF. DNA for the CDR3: TGTGCCTGGAGTGTATTGCTAGCGGGGGACGATGAGCAGTTCTTC.

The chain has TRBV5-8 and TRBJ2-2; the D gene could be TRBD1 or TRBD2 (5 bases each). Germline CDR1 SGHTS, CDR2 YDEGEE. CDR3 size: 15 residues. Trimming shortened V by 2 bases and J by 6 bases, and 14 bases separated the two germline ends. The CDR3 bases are TGTGCCAGCAGCTTTGGCCAGGGACCCCCCGGGGAGCTGTTTTTT. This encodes CASSFGQGPPGELFF.

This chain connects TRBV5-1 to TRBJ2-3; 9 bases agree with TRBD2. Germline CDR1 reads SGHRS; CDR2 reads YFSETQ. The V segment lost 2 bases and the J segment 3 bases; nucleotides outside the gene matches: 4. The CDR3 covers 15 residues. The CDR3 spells CASSFPSGGTDTQYF. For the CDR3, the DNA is TGCGCCAGCAGCTTCCCGAGCGGGGGGACAGATACGCAGTATTTT. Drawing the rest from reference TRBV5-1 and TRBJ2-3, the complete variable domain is KAGVTQTPRYLIKTRGQQVTLSCSPISGHRSVSWYQQTPGQGLQFLFEYFSETQRNKGNFPGRFSGRQFSNSRSEMNVSTLELGDSALYLCASSFPSGGTDTQYFGPGTRLTVL.

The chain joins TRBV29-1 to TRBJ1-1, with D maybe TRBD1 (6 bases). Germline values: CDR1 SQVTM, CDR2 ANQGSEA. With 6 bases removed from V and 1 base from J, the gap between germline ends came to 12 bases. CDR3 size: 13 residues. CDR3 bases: TGCAGCGTGGCCGGGACAACGAACACTGAAGCTTTCTTT. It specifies CSVAGTTNTEAFF.

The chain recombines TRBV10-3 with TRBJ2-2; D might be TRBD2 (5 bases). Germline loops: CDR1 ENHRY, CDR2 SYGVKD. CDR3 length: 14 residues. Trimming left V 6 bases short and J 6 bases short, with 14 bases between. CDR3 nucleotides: TGTGCCATCAGCCCTACGACTACTTCCGGGGAGCTGTTTTTT. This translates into CAISPTTTSGELFF.